The 17 T cell receptor beta chains below were found in one sample sequenced in a study of blood T cell repertoires in COVID-19. Only in-frame clones appear in the TCRdb table, and some are missing; sequencing was by immunoSEQ multiplex PCR. The sample contains hundreds of thousands of clones, around 86% of which appear only once. Sequencing was carried out using peripheral blood. These receptors all stem from a woman under 40 who had recovered from COVID-19.

This chain joins TRBV5-6 and TRBJ2-1, with D unclear. CDR1 is SGHDT and CDR2 is YYEEEE in the germline V gene. V was pared by 1 base and J by 7 bases, with 6 bases between. The CDR3 has 12 residues. The CDR3 DNA reads as TGTGCCAGCAGCTTGCTTGAGAATGAGCAGTTCTTC. Translating it yields CASSLLENEQFF.

This chain links TRBV5-6 with TRBJ1-3; D remains ambiguous. The length of the CDR3 is 15 residues. CDR1 SGHDT and CDR2 YYEEEE come from the germline V gene. V lost 0 bases to trimming and J lost 4 bases, with 11 bases between them. Here the CDR3 reads CASSLDTTPGNTIYF. CDR3 DNA: TGTGCCAGCAGCTTGGATACTACACCGGGAAACACCATATATTTT.

The V and J genes are TRBV9 and TRBJ1-2; 10 bases line up with TRBD1. The CDR3 is made up of 14 amino acids. Germline V gives CDR1 SGDLS, CDR2 YYNGEE. Trimming took 0 bases from V and 5 from J; bases not matched to a gene: 1. CDR3 DNA: TGTGCCAGCAGCGTAGGGGACAGGGGTTATGGCTACACCTTC. Residues: CASSVGDRGYGYTF.

The V call is TRBV7-9, the J call TRBJ2-7, with 8 bases fitting TRBD1. Germline V gene lookup returns CDR1 SEHNR and CDR2 FQNEAQ (reference sequence). Trimming removed 5 bases from V and 2 bases from J; junction bases left unmatched: 8. This CDR3 comprises 15 residues. The CDR3 region is CASSERDRPPYEQYF. The DNA for the CDR3 is TGTGCCAGCAGCGAACGGGACAGGCCCCCCTACGAGCAGTACTTC.

Note on this clone: Sequence at one end of the junction differs from germline and may be a read error. The V and J genes are TRBV7-7 and TRBJ2-1; TRBD2 aligns across 7 bases. Germline CDR1 and CDR2: SSHAT and FNYEAQ (reference sequence). The CDR3 is made up of 14 amino acids. The DNA for the CDR3 is TGTGCTAGCAGCTCCGGACTAGAGGGGCATGAGCAGTTCTTC. Its protein product is CASSSGLEGHEQFF.

The chain joins TRBV5-1 to TRBJ1-1; D is possibly TRBD1 (5 bases). The CDR3 length is 13 residues. Trimming removed 4 bases from V and 7 bases from J, with 14 bases in between. From germline, CDR1 is SGHRS and CDR2 YFSETQ. CDR3 loop: CASSTRVMDEAFF. CDR3 DNA sequence: TGCGCCAGCAGCACCAGGGTAATGGATGAAGCTTTCTTT.

This chain links TRBV19 with TRBJ1-5; D is uncertain. Germline loops: CDR1 LNHDA, CDR2 SQIVND (reference sequence). Trimming took off 8 bases at V and 7 bases at J, with 18 bases between the two ends. This CDR3 spans 14 amino acids. The CDR3 DNA is TGTGCCAGTGGTCCAGGTATCGGTGGGCAGCCCCAGCATTTT. Translating gives CASGPGIGGQPQHF. Full variable domain (outside the CDR3, taken from reference TRBV19 and TRBJ1-5): DGGITQSPKYLFRKEGQNVTLSCEQNLNHDAMYWYRQDPGQGLRLIYYSQIVNDFQKGDIAEGYSVSREKKESFPLTVTSAQKNPTAFYLCASGPGIGGQPQHFGDGTRLSIL.

The chain links TRBV28 to TRBJ2-1, with 8 bases identical to TRBD2. Trimming at V came to 10 bases and at J to 8 bases, leaving 19 bases not matched to a gene. The CDR3 extends over 16 amino acids. Germline assignment: CDR1 MDHEN and CDR2 SYDVKM. CDR3 loop: CATQDTGGAYGDEQFF. The CDR3 nucleotides read TGTGCCACCCAGGACACGGGGGGGGCCTATGGCGATGAGCAGTTCTTC.

This clone was seen a single time. The chain couples TRBV3-1 (or the pseudogene TRBV3-2) to TRBJ2-1; D might be TRBD2 (6 bases). CDR1 and CDR2 (germline): LGHDT, YNNKEL (reference sequence). Trimming cost V 5 bases and J 4 bases, with 9 bases left between them. CDR3 length: 13 residues. This chain's CDR3 is CASSWDSYNEQFF. CDR3 DNA sequence: TGTGCCAGCAGCTGGGACTCTTACAATGAGCAGTTCTTC.

This chain joins TRBV19 and TRBJ1-3; D ambiguous. The V and J ends lost 2 bases and 4 bases respectively, with 6 bases between them. There are 13 residues in the CDR3. The germline V gene has CDR1 LNHDA and CDR2 SQIVND (reference sequence). CDR3 bases: TGTGCCAGTAGTATAACTGAGGGAAACACCATATATTTT. This codes for CASSITEGNTIYF.

The chain links TRBV7-2 to TRBJ2-1, with 15 bases lining up with TRBD2. The germline V gene encodes CDR1 SGHTA and CDR2 FQGNSA. V dropped 7 bases and J dropped 7; count of bases not matched to a gene: 8. This CDR3 has 16 residues. The CDR3 is CASTGLAGGVVNEQFF. DNA for the CDR3: TGTGCCAGCACCGGACTAGCGGGGGGGGTAGTTAATGAGCAGTTCTTC. The full variable domain, completed using reference TRBV7-2 and TRBJ2-1, is GAGVSQSPSNKVTEKGKDVELRCDPISGHTALYWYRQSLGQGLEFLIYFQGNSAPDKSGLPSDRFSAERTGGSVSTLTIQRTQQEDSAVYLCASTGLAGGVVNEQFFGPGTRLTVL.

The V and J genes are TRBV11-2 and TRBJ2-5; 8 bases map to TRBD2. V shed 3 bases, J shed 4 bases, and the junction held 7 bases outside the gene matches. This CDR3 is 15 amino acids long. Germline CDR1 reads SGHAT; CDR2 reads FQNNGV. CDR3 DNA: TGTGCCAGCAGCTTTTGGCCCAGCGGGGGAGAGACCCAGTACTTC. Its protein is CASSFWPSGGETQYF.

V usage is TRBV5-4 and J usage is TRBJ2-3; D perhaps matches TRBD1 (6 bases). Per the germline V gene, CDR1 is SGHNT and CDR2 is YYREEE (reference sequence). The CDR3 length is 13 residues. V was pared by 4 bases and J by 2 bases, with 8 bases between. DNA of the CDR3: TGTGCCAGCAGCCGACAGGACACAGATACGCAGTATTTT. It encodes CASSRQDTDTQYF.

This chain connects TRBV7-6 to TRBJ1-6; the D gene is possibly TRBD1 (5 bases). The length of the CDR3 is 15 residues. Trimming pared 1 base from V and 10 bases from J, leaving 14 bases between. Looked up from germline, CDR1 is SGHVS and CDR2 is FNYEAQ. CDR3 residues: CASSLGVGADSPLHF. CDR3 DNA sequence: TGTGCCAGCAGCTTAGGGGTAGGGGCAGACTCACCCCTCCACTTT.

The chain is built from TRBV4-1 and TRBJ2-5; 7 bases are shared with TRBD2. This CDR3 comprises 15 residues. Per germline, CDR1 MGHRA and CDR2 YSYEKL. J lost 3 bases, V lost 1 base, and 5 bases had no gene match. The CDR3 region has the DNA TGCGCCAGCAGCCAAGTCCGGCTAGCGGAAGAGACCCAGTACTTC. Translating it yields CASSQVRLAEETQYF.

The chain couples TRBV4-2 to TRBJ2-1, with 10 bases matching TRBD2. CDR1 and CDR2 from the germline V gene are LGHNA and YNFKEQ. The V segment lost 0 bases and the J segment 1 base; nucleotides outside the gene matches: 6. The CDR3 runs to 18 residues. CDR3 sequence reads: CASSQDRTSGGSYNEQFF. Written as DNA, the CDR3 is TGTGCCAGCAGCCAAGACCGGACTAGCGGCGGATCCTACAATGAGCAGTTCTTC.

The rearrangement uses TRBV3-1 (or the pseudogene TRBV3-2) and TRBJ2-7; 8 positions agree with TRBD1. With V trimmed by 3 bases and J by 4 bases, 5 bases remained unmatched. CDR3 length: 14 residues. Germline loops: CDR1 LGHDT, CDR2 YNNKEL (reference sequence). The CDR3 spells CASSHAGGLYEQYF. In DNA form, the CDR3 reads TGTGCCAGCAGCCACGCAGGGGGCCTGTACGAGCAGTACTTC.